These 23 T cell receptor beta chains came from one sample sequenced in a study of OX40 agonist ivuxolimab in advanced cancers. Using immunoSEQ multiplex PCR, the repertoire was profiled, and TCRdb retains in-frame clones only, with some absent. The sample consists of some 40,000 clones, 80% to 90% of them appearing once. Here the sequenced sample was CD4+ or CD8+ T cells sorted from blood, taken in a trial of the OX40 agonist ivuxolimab. The receptor source for this set is an adult with an advanced solid tumor such as melanoma, head and neck, liver or kidney cancer.

The rearrangement uses TRBV9 and TRBJ1-1; TRBD1 aligns across 7 bases. The germline V gene has CDR1 SGDLS and CDR2 YYNGEE. V was pared by 2 bases and J by 3 bases, with 10 bases of the junction left unmatched. The CDR3 is 16 residues long. CDR3 sequence (DNA): TGTGCCAGCAGCGTCGGTAGGGGGCGACCACACACTGAAGCTTTCTTT. Translated, it gives CASSVGRGRPHTEAFF. Using reference TRBV9 and TRBJ1-1 for the parts outside the CDR3, the full variable domain is DSGVTQTPKHLITATGQRVTLRCSPRSGDLSVYWYQQSLDQGLQFLIQYYNGEERAKGNILERFSAQQFPDLHSELNLSSLELGDSALYFCASSVGRGRPHTEAFFGQGTRLTVV.

V usage is TRBV11-3 and J usage is TRBJ2-3, with D maybe TRBD2 (6 bases). With 2 bases removed from V and 2 bases from J, the gap between germline ends came to 14 bases. The CDR3 is 16 amino acids. Per germline, CDR1 SGHNT and CDR2 YENEEA. The CDR3 nucleotides are TGTGCCAGCAGCTTACATCGTCGGGACTTCACAGATACGCAGTATTTT. It yields the protein CASSLHRRDFTDTQYF.

The chain combines TRBV2 with TRBJ2-7; 10 positions match TRBD1. V lost 7 bases, J lost 1 base, and 7 bases stayed unmatched. This CDR3 has 15 residues. Germline-derived CDR1 and CDR2 are SNHLY and FYNNEI. This chain's CDR3 is CASTQPGQGSYEQYF. In nucleotides, the CDR3 is TGTGCCAGCACCCAACCGGGACAGGGGTCCTACGAGCAGTACTTC.

The CDR3 bases are TGTGCCAGCAGCTTGCTGGACAGAAATTCACCCCTCCACTTT. This codes for CASSLLDRNSPLHF. This chain links TRBV5-8 with TRBJ1-6; possibly TRBD1 for D (6 bases). Deletions cut 1 base from V and 7 bases from J, with 9 bases between. The CDR3 runs to 14 residues. The germline gives CDR1 SGHTS, CDR2 YDEGEE.

The rearrangement links TRBV19 to TRBJ1-6; no reliable D call. Trimming removed 5 bases from V and 0 bases from J, with 5 bases in between. This CDR3 has 14 residues. Per the germline V gene, CDR1 is LNHDA and CDR2 is SQIVND (reference sequence). The DNA of the CDR3 is TGTGCCAGTAGTTACCTCTCCTATAATTCACCCCTCCACTTT. Its translation is CASSYLSYNSPLHF.

The rearrangement uses TRBV6-5 and TRBJ1-6; tentatively, D is TRBD1 (6 bases). V lost 3 bases and J 10 bases, leaving 13 bases between the germline ends. The CDR3 extends over 14 amino acids. Per germline, CDR1 MNHEY and CDR2 SVGAGI. CDR3 sequence reads: CASSYPTGKSPLHF. The CDR3 region has the DNA TGTGCCAGCAGTTATCCTACAGGGAAATCACCCCTCCACTTT.

This clone showed up just once. The rearrangement uses TRBV4-1 and TRBJ2-1, with 11 bases lining up with TRBD2. The ends lost 1 base at V and 1 base at J; junction bases unmatched: 6. CDR1 and CDR2 from the germline V gene are MGHRA and YSYEKL. This CDR3 is 18 amino acids long. The DNA of the CDR3 is TGCGCCAGCAGCCAAGTAGCGGGAGGGCCACCTTCCTACAATGAGCAGTTCTTC. Protein: CASSQVAGGPPSYNEQFF.

The chain couples TRBV2 to TRBJ2-7; no definite D call. This CDR3 spans 14 amino acids. V was cut by 6 bases and J by 6 bases, with 18 bases left in between. CDR1 SNHLY and CDR2 FYNNEI come from the germline V gene. This chain's CDR3 is CASSPPDSQSEQYF. Here the CDR3 DNA reads TGTGCCAGCAGCCCCCCAGACTCCCAGAGCGAGCAGTACTTC. The full variable domain, with the rest looked up from reference TRBV2 and TRBJ2-7, is EPEVTQTPSHQVTQMGQEVILRCVPISNHLYFYWYRQILGQKVEFLVSFYNNEISEKSEIFDDQFSVERPDGSNFTLKIRSTKLEDSAMYFCASSPPDSQSEQYFGPGTRLTVT.

This clone was recorded many times. The chain recombines TRBV9 with TRBJ2-7; D perhaps matches TRBD2 (6 bases). In germline, CDR1 is SGDLS, CDR2 YYNGEE. Deletions cut 3 bases from V and 3 bases from J, with 13 bases between. The CDR3 loop spans 14 amino acids. Here the CDR3 DNA reads TGTGCCAGCAGCGACGGGAGTGGGGGCTACGAGCAGTACTTC. Protein: CASSDGSGGYEQYF.

The chain joins TRBV9 to TRBJ2-1, with unresolved D. CDR3 length equals 15 residues. Per the germline V gene, CDR1 is SGDLS and CDR2 is YYNGEE. The V end lost 4 bases, the J end lost 7 bases, and 18 bases lay between the germline ends. The CDR3 DNA follows: TGTGCCAGCAGCACCCTGATAGGTTCGCTTAATGAGCAGTTCTTC. This codes for CASSTLIGSLNEQFF. The full variable domain, with the rest looked up from reference TRBV9 and TRBJ2-1, is DSGVTQTPKHLITATGQRVTLRCSPRSGDLSVYWYQQSLDQGLQFLIQYYNGEERAKGNILERFSAQQFPDLHSELNLSSLELGDSALYFCASSTLIGSLNEQFFGPGTRLTVL.

V usage is TRBV7-6 and J usage is TRBJ2-7, with D possibly being TRBD1 (6 bases). Germline V gene data show CDR1 as SGHVS and CDR2 as FNYEAQ. V was shortened by 4 bases and J by 0 bases, with 7 bases between the two germline ends. This CDR3 is built from 13 residues. CDR3 nucleotide sequence: TGTGCCAGCAGCTCGGACAGCTCCTACGAGCAGTACTTC. It yields the protein CASSSDSSYEQYF. Looking up the rest from reference TRBV7-6 and TRBJ2-7 gives the full variable domain: GAGVSQSPRYKVTKRGQDVALRCDPISGHVSLYWYRQALGQGPEFLTYFNYEAQQDKSGLPNDRFSAERPEGSISTLTIQRTEQRDSAMYRCASSSDSSYEQYFGPGTRLTVT.

The chain uses TRBV9 and TRBJ2-7; 7 bases map to TRBD2. Trimming removed 4 bases from V and 0 bases from J; junction bases left unmatched: 7. Germline CDR1 reads SGDLS; CDR2 reads YYNGEE. The CDR3 runs 15 residues. CDR3 coding DNA: TGTGCCAGCAGCCGTACTAGCGCGAGCTCCTACGAGCAGTACTTC. Translating it yields CASSRTSASSYEQYF.

By share, this clone counts as medium-sized. This chain links TRBV13 with TRBJ2-1, with TRBD1 identical over 7 bases. Germline assignment: CDR1 PRHDT and CDR2 FYEKMQ (reference sequence). This CDR3 comprises 15 residues. The J segment lost 2 bases and the V segment lost 4 bases, leaving 5 bases of the junction unmatched. CDR3 DNA sequence: TGTGCCAGCAGCTGGGGACAGAGCGCCTACAATGAGCAGTTCTTC. It is translated as CASSWGQSAYNEQFF.

The rearrangement joins TRBV14 to TRBJ2-1, with 9 nucleotides matching TRBD2. The germline V gene has CDR1 SGHDN and CDR2 FVKESK. The CDR3 totals 21 residues. V was pared by 1 base and J by 0 bases, with 16 bases of the junction left unmatched. CDR3 nucleotides: TGTGCCAGCAGCCAAGTGGGTTTGTCACTAGCGGGTCTTAGCTCCTACAATGAGCAGTTCTTC. This sequence encodes CASSQVGLSLAGLSSYNEQFF.

Worth noting for this clone: Relative to the germline gene, one junction end is altered; a read error may explain this. The chain carries TRBV5-1 and TRBJ2-3, with 7 bases that match TRBD1. Germline V gives CDR1 SGHRS, CDR2 YFSETQ. The CDR3 covers 13 residues. The CDR3 loop reads CASSLGQTDTQYF. CDR3 in DNA: TGTGCCAGCAGCTTGGGACAGACAGATACGCAGTATTTT.

This rearrangement joins TRBV30 to TRBJ1-2, with D maybe TRBD1 (6 bases). Germline lookup yields CDR1 GTSNPN and CDR2 SVGIG (reference sequence). The CDR3 runs to 13 residues. The V end lost 2 bases, the J end lost 7 bases, and 14 bases lay between the germline ends. The CDR3 region has the DNA TGTGCCTGGAGTTCAGTGACAGGTAGTGGCTACACCTTC. Its translation is CAWSSVTGSGYTF.

V gene TRBV18 combines with J gene TRBJ1-5; tentative D call: TRBD1 (5 bases). Trimming shortened V by 0 bases and J by 3 bases, and 15 bases separated the two germline ends. The CDR3 covers 17 residues. CDR1 and CDR2 (germline): KGHSH, LQKENI. The CDR3 coding sequence is TGTGCCAGCTCACCACCGATAGGGGAGGGGCCCAATCAGCCCCAGCATTTT. Translating gives CASSPPIGEGPNQPQHF.

The chain has TRBV5-4 and TRBJ2-5; possibly TRBD2 for D (6 bases). Trimming left V 0 bases short and J 5 bases short, with 14 bases between. The CDR3 is made up of 15 amino acids. Germline V gives CDR1 SGHNT, CDR2 YYREEE (reference sequence). The CDR3 nucleotides are TGTGCCAGCAGCTTGGGTACCGGGAGTGGGGAGACCCAGTACTTC. Translating it yields CASSLGTGSGETQYF.

This chain links TRBV10-1 with TRBJ2-3; TRBD2 agrees at 9 bases. Trimming at V came to 7 bases and at J to 4 bases, leaving 9 bases not matched to a gene. The germline CDR1 and CDR2 sequences are WNHNN and SYGVQD (reference sequence). The CDR3 contains 15 residues. The CDR3 here is CASTDIAGDADTQYF. As DNA, the CDR3 is TGCGCCAGCACGGACATAGCGGGAGACGCAGATACGCAGTATTTT.

The rearrangement links TRBV5-1 to TRBJ2-7, with 7 bases aligning to TRBD2. The germline V gene encodes CDR1 SGHRS and CDR2 YFSETQ. The CDR3 is made up of 16 amino acids. V trimming: 4 bases; J trimming: 3 bases; junction bases outside the gene matches: 13. CDR3 region: CASSPSRGRDLYEQYF. The CDR3 DNA reads TGCGCCAGCAGCCCGTCTCGGGGGAGGGATCTCTACGAGCAGTACTTC.

The rearrangement links TRBV7-2 to TRBJ1-1; D possibly corresponds to TRBD1 (5 bases). CDR3 length equals 15 residues. The germline V and J ends were trimmed by 0 bases and 6 bases, with 14 bases remaining between them. Germline V gene data show CDR1 as SGHTA and CDR2 as FQGNSA. CDR3 sequence: CASSLAFGGRAEAFF. The DNA of the CDR3 is TGTGCCAGCAGCTTAGCGTTTGGGGGGAGGGCTGAAGCTTTCTTT.

This clone has only a few counts. V is TRBV2 and J is TRBJ1-4, with D tentatively TRBD1 (6 bases). The CDR3 is made up of 15 amino acids. V lost 7 bases, J lost 8 bases, and 20 bases lay in between. Germline CDR1 reads SNHLY; CDR2 reads FYNNEI. CDR3 nucleotides: TGTGCCAGCAACTCGGGGGCGACGGATAGGGAAAAACTGTTTTTT. Translation gives CASNSGATDREKLFF.

This clone has a handful of counts. The V and J genes are TRBV10-3 and TRBJ1-1; D might be TRBD1 (6 bases). This CDR3 is 14 amino acids long. Germline loops: CDR1 ENHRY, CDR2 SYGVKD. V lost 7 bases and J lost 4, with 16 bases in between. The CDR3 DNA reads TGTGCCATCACCCCGGGACAATCGGGCACTGAAGCTTTCTTT. Translation gives CAITPGQSGTEAFF.